A selection of T cell receptor beta chains follows, all from one sample in a study of shared clonotypes between healthy human individuals. Here immunoSEQ multiplex PCR was the method, and the copy in TCRdb shows in-frame clones only, minus some. The sample contains 150,000 to 200,000 clones, about 93% of which appear only once. Sequenced input: naive CD4+ T cells sorted from blood. The receptors derive from a woman in her twenties or thirties in good health. CDR3s include the opening cysteine and the closing phenylalanine or tryptophan. Each record gives: D gene, J gene, CDR3 length, clone size, V gene, CDR3 protein, CDR3 DNA. A D gene is named only where the DNA matches it firmly. Expanded clones are given a class, and other clones once, few, many or no size at all.

D: -
J: TRBJ2-7
length: 15
size: -
V: TRBV28
CDR3: CASSSRAQGPGEQYF
DNA: TGTGCCAGCAGTTCCCGGGCACAGGGTCCGGGCGAGCAGTACTTC

D: -
J: TRBJ1-1
length: 14
size: -
V: TRBV5-4
CDR3: CASSLGERNTEAFF
DNA: TGTGCCAGCAGCTTGGGGGAGAGGAACACTGAAGCTTTCTTT

D: -
J: TRBJ1-2
length: 15
size: -
V: TRBV27
CDR3: CASSLSPGFLNGYTF
DNA: TGTGCCAGCAGTTTATCGCCCGGGTTCCTCAACGGCTACACCTTC

D: TRBD1
J: TRBJ2-7
length: 16
size: -
V: TRBV28
CDR3: CASSLERGQSTYEQYF
DNA: TGTGCCAGCAGTTTAGAGAGGGGACAGAGTACCTACGAGCAGTACTTC

D: -
J: TRBJ1-1
length: 13
size: -
V: TRBV7-3
CDR3: CASSVDGNTEAFF
DNA: TGTGCCAGCAGCGTTGACGGGAACACTGAAGCTTTCTTT

D: -
J: TRBJ2-7
length: 16
size: -
V: TRBV5-1
CDR3: CASSFRGASGSYEQYF
DNA: TGCGCCAGCAGCTTCCGGGGGGCTAGCGGATCCTACGAGCAGTACTTC

D: TRBD2
J: TRBJ2-7
length: 16
size: -
V: TRBV4-1
CDR3: CASSAALAGGGYEQYF
DNA: TGCGCCAGCAGCGCAGCCCTAGCGGGAGGGGGATACGAGCAGTACTTC

D: -
J: TRBJ1-3
length: 16
size: -
V: TRBV19
CDR3: CASSISSSSSGNTIYF
DNA: TGTGCCAGTAGTATATCGTCATCGAGCTCTGGAAACACCATATATTTT

D: TRBD2
J: TRBJ2-3
length: 19
size: -
V: TRBV5-1
CDR3: CASSPALSGRAEGTDTQYF
DNA: TGCGCCAGCAGCCCCGCTTTAAGCGGGAGGGCCGAAGGCACAGATACGCAGTATTTT

D: -
J: TRBJ1-3
length: 15
size: once
V: TRBV6-1
CDR3: CASSEHGGVGNTIYF
DNA: TGTGCCAGCAGTGAACATGGCGGGGTTGGAAACACCATATATTTT

D: -
J: TRBJ1-1
length: 13
size: -
V: TRBV18
CDR3: CASSRGGNTEAFF
DNA: TGTGCCAGCTCTCGGGGTGGTAATACTGAAGCTTTCTTT

D: -
J: TRBJ1-6
length: 16
size: -
V: TRBV10-3
CDR3: CAISEGGSSYNSPLHF
DNA: TGTGCCATCAGTGAGGGGGGGAGCTCCTATAATTCACCCCTCCACTTT

D: -
J: TRBJ2-3
length: 13
size: -
V: TRBV18
CDR3: CASSPGSTDTQYF
DNA: TGTGCCAGCTCACCGGGAAGCACAGATACGCAGTATTTT

D: TRBD2
J: TRBJ2-1
length: 14
size: -
V: TRBV6-6
CDR3: CASSYAGGSNEQFF
DNA: TGTGCCAGCAGTTACGCGGGAGGTTCCAATGAGCAGTTCTTC

D: TRBD1
J: TRBJ2-7
length: 14
size: -
V: TRBV2
CDR3: CASSGQGAFVEQYF
DNA: TGTGCCAGCTCGGGACAGGGGGCCTTTGTCGAGCAGTACTTC